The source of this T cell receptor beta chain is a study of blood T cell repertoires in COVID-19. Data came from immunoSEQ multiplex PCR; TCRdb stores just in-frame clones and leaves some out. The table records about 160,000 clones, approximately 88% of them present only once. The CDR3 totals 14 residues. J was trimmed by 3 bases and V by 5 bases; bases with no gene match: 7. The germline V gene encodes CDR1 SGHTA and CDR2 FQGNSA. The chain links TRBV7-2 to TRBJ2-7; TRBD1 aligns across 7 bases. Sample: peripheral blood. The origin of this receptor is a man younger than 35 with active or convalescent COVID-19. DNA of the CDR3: TGTGCCAGCAGCGTCGGGACAGAGAACTACGAGCAGTACTTC. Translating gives CASSVGTENYEQYF.